This T cell receptor (beta chain) was profiled in a study of T cell responses to AZD1222 COVID-19 vaccine (dated by TCRdb to about 2021). Broadly, across the study: A total of around 240 trial participants underwent TCR sequencing, of whom nearly 210 had received two doses of AZD1222 and approximately 26 had received two doses of the MenACWY control vaccine. Trial participants were enrolled by age into subgroups of 18-55, 56-69 and 70-plus years, and about 150, 27 and 61 TCR-sequenced participants, respectively, were included in these subgroups.

What the authors observed across the whole study: Reportedly, almost half of the unique spike-specific TCRs recognized epitopes lying outside the regions that are mutated in the B.1.351 and B.1.1.7 variants. Participants were mostly white British and included more females than males, and it was suggested by the authors that clonal diversity may have been underestimated. No day 14 peak-response samples were available, so repertoires were characterized only after the peak T cell response. The vaccine-associated CD4 TCRs covered the entire spike protein, and the dominant responses fell in regions 160-218 and 743-854. After two AZD1222 doses, spike-specific TCR breadth and depth were significantly higher than at day 0 and than in MenACWY recipients. Conclusions about previously exposed vaccinees are limited because only five to seven AZD1222 recipients were SARS-CoV-2 seropositive at baseline. The 56-69-year group was small, and its depth increase did not reach significance, likely because of low power.

The CDR3 regions of human TCRbeta chains were subjected to immunosequencing. From the authors' description of their analysis: TCRs in the repertoires were compared against a reference library of SARS-CoV-2-specific TCRs that had been generated with the MIRA antigen-specificity platform. Breadth was defined as the fraction of unique TCRs that were SARS-CoV-2-associated. Depth was defined as the fraction of total T cells that were SARS-CoV-2-associated. Using the MIRA data, every spike-specific TCR was mapped to the spike region that the TCR reacted to and assigned to either a CD4 or a CD8 class. Log10-transformed breadth and depth values were compared by one-way ANOVA with Sidak's multiple comparisons tests. TCRdb took this table from immuneACCESS and kept in-frame rearrangements with V and J called. Such tables lack part of the clones; where checked against another copy, unresolved V genes explain under half of the gap, and the rest is unexplained. That table is the source of V, J and clone size, and D and trimming were worked out from the DNA. Counted in this sample were 150,000 to 200,000 clones; approximately 90% of them appeared once. Jointly, the top ten make up roughly 4% of the sample.

Reading from cysteine to phenylalanine, the CDR3 counts 15 amino acids. This entry keeps only the CDR3 DNA: 45 bases, framed from base 1. According to the germline V gene, CDR1 reads SGHVS and CDR2 reads FNYEAQ. After removal of 5 bases from V and 3 bases from J, the junction retains 6 bases not matched to a gene. Interpreted using the paper, the time point label stands for: about 28 days (+/-7) after the second vaccine dose. This sample's treatment or condition label indicates: meningococcal conjugate vaccine given as trial control. Vaccinee samples came from UK trials COV001 and COV002, including a single-blind randomized controlled phase 2/3 trial of AZD1222 (ChAdOx1 nCoV-19) in healthy adults. For TCRbeta chain sequencing, PBMC samples from trial participants were taken at day 0 and at day 28 after the second dose. As to this clone: The specificity of this receptor is unknown. Base qualities are not at hand, and no much larger clone is one base apart.

The clonotype comes from an adult who received the MenACWY meningococcal vaccine as a control. Recombination connected TRBV7-6 to TRBJ2-1, with TRBD2 matching 8 junction bases. Specimen: peripheral blood, collected 28 days after the second dose of the MenACWY control vaccine. The DNA sequence is as follows: TGTGCCAGCAGCCTGGACAGCGGGGGCTACAATGAGCAGTTCTTC. This codes for CASSLDSGGYNEQFF.